The 22 T cell receptor beta chains below were found in one sample sequenced in a study of blood T cell repertoires in COVID-19. Data came from immunoSEQ multiplex PCR; TCRdb stores just in-frame clones and leaves some out. The table includes fewer than 250,000 clones, 70% to 90% detected once. The sequenced sample was PBMCs or T cells enriched from blood (not recorded which). These receptors came from a man aged 30-40 years who had recovered from COVID-19.

The chain joins TRBV19 to TRBJ1-2; D unclear. Germline CDR1 reads LNHDA; CDR2 reads SQIVND (reference sequence). CDR3 length: 13 residues. Trimming shortened V by 3 bases and J by 4 bases, and 9 bases separated the two germline ends. The CDR3 nucleotides read TGTGCCAGTAGTATCCAGATCCTCTATGGCTACACCTTC. Translated: CASSIQILYGYTF.

The chain recombines TRBV5-1 with TRBJ1-1; TRBD1 agrees at 8 bases. Trimming cost V 8 bases and J 0 bases; bases outside gene matches: 15. Germline V gene lookup returns CDR1 SGHRS and CDR2 YFSETQ. The CDR3 is made up of 17 amino acids. In nucleotides, the CDR3 is TGCGCCAGTAAAGGACAGGGTCCGGGTTTTATGAACACTGAAGCTTTCTTT. Its translation: CASKGQGPGFMNTEAFF.

The chain couples TRBV7-2 to TRBJ2-3; D is perhaps TRBD1 (5 bases). Germline CDR1 and CDR2: SGHTA and FQGNSA. Between the trimmed V and J ends, which lost 5 bases and 8 bases, there was a span of 8 bases. The CDR3 sequence is 11 residues long. The CDR3 loop is CASSPDSTQYF. CDR3 bases: TGTGCCAGCAGCCCAGACAGTACGCAGTATTTT.

The chain joins TRBV4-2 to TRBJ2-7; 7 bases map to TRBD2. The J segment lost 5 bases and the V segment lost 5 bases, leaving 3 bases of the junction unmatched. CDR3 length: 12 amino acids. Germline CDR1 reads LGHNA; CDR2 reads YNFKEQ. CDR3 residues: CASSDREDEQYF. CDR3 bases: TGTGCCAGCAGCGACCGGGAGGACGAGCAGTACTTC.

The rearrangement uses TRBV10-3 and TRBJ2-5; D is uncertain. CDR3 length equals 12 residues. Trimming removed 8 bases from V and 5 bases from J, with 12 bases in between. Germline loops: CDR1 ENHRY, CDR2 SYGVKD. DNA of the CDR3: TGTGCCATCTCCTCCGGTGAGGAGACCCAGTACTTC. Its translation is CAISSGEETQYF.

The chain joins TRBV5-6 to TRBJ2-3; D possibly corresponds to TRBD2 (5 bases). Germline V gene data show CDR1 as SGHDT and CDR2 as YYEEEE. V shed 2 bases and J shed 2 bases, with 18 bases lying between them. This CDR3 contains 17 residues. CDR3 in DNA: TGTGCCAGCAGCTTTGGTCTTCTAGGTAGCGCCACAGATACGCAGTATTTT. Protein product: CASSFGLLGSATDTQYF.

V gene TRBV7-3 combines with J gene TRBJ2-7; D remains ambiguous. There are 13 residues in the CDR3. CDR1 SGHTA and CDR2 FQGTGA come from the germline V gene. V was cut by 1 base and J by 3 bases, with 7 bases left in between. As DNA, the CDR3 is TGTGCCAGCAGCTTAAGTCCCCTCTACGAGCAGTACTTC. Its protein product is CASSLSPLYEQYF.

The gene calls are TRBV28 and TRBJ1-6, with 9 bases identical to TRBD1. V trimming: 6 bases; J trimming: 2 bases; junction bases outside the gene matches: 5. The CDR3 totals 16 residues. CDR1 is MDHEN, CDR2 SYDVKM, per germline. CDR3 protein: CASSSQGATYNSPLHF. DNA for the CDR3: TGTGCCAGCAGCTCACAGGGGGCCACCTATAATTCACCCCTCCACTTT.

This rearrangement joins TRBV10-3 to TRBJ2-1; TRBD2 aligns across 9 bases. The V gene end was trimmed by 0 bases and the J gene end by 8 bases; junction bases not matched to a gene: 8. Germline V CDR1 and CDR2: ENHRY, SYGVKD. This CDR3 contains 16 residues. CDR3 in amino acids: CAISESRAGGDDEQFF. CDR3 in DNA: TGTGCCATCAGTGAGTCAAGAGCGGGAGGTGACGATGAGCAGTTCTTC.

The CDR3 here is CASKIGTGNTGELFF. The CDR3 DNA reads TGTGCCAGCAAGATCGGGACAGGGAACACCGGGGAGCTGTTTTTT. V gene TRBV28 combines with J gene TRBJ2-2; 8 nucleotides agree with TRBD1. The length of the CDR3 is 15 residues. Germline V gives CDR1 MDHEN, CDR2 SYDVKM. V dropped 7 bases and J dropped 1; count of bases not matched to a gene: 5. The whole variable domain, remainder taken from reference TRBV28 and TRBJ2-2, is DVKVTQSSRYLVKRTGEKVFLECVQDMDHENMFWYRQDPGLGLRLIYFSYDVKMKEKGDIPEGYSVSREKKERFSLILESASTNQTSMYLCASKIGTGNTGELFFGEGSRLTVL.

V and J are TRBV4-1 and TRBJ1-5, with D unresolved. The germline gives CDR1 MGHRA, CDR2 YSYEKL. This CDR3 region has 17 residues. V was cut by 1 base and J by 7 bases, with 20 bases left in between. CDR3 sequence (DNA): TGCGCCAGCAGCCAAGGAACATTCCCCTTTACGGGACAGCCCCAGCATTTT. It yields the protein CASSQGTFPFTGQPQHF.

This clone was observed a few times. The gene calls are TRBV18 and TRBJ2-1; TRBD2 aligns across 9 bases. CDR1 is KGHSH and CDR2 is LQKENI in the germline V gene. J was trimmed by 5 bases and V by 2 bases; bases with no gene match: 7. The length of the CDR3 is 16 residues. The CDR3 is CASSPGSSGRNNEQFF. CDR3 sequence (DNA): TGTGCCAGCTCACCAGGATCCAGCGGGAGGAACAATGAGCAGTTCTTC. The entire variable domain, with the rest obtained from reference TRBV18 and TRBJ2-1, is as follows: NAGVMQNPRHLVRRRGQEARLRCSPMKGHSHVYWYRQLPEEGLKFMVYLQKENIIDESGMPKERFSAEFPKEGPSILRIQQVVRGDSAAYFCASSPGSSGRNNEQFFGPGTRLTVL.

The genes are TRBV4-2 and TRBJ1-2; the match to TRBD1 covers 9 bases. Germline assignment: CDR1 LGHNA and CDR2 YNFKEQ. The CDR3 extends over 16 amino acids. The V and J ends lost 0 bases and 9 bases, in that order; junction bases with no gene match: 11. The CDR3 DNA follows: TGTGCCAGCAGCCAAGATCGGGACAGGGCAAGCCGACGCTACACCTTC. It specifies CASSQDRDRASRRYTF.

The chain recombines TRBV5-1 with TRBJ1-2; TRBD1 is a possible D gene (6 bases). The CDR3 is made up of 15 amino acids. The V end lost 0 bases, the J end lost 6 bases, and 15 bases lay between the germline ends. Germline CDR1 SGHRS, CDR2 YFSETQ. Here the CDR3 DNA reads TGCGCCAGCAGCTTGGACGGGACAACTGTAAATGGCTACACCTTC. Its protein product is CASSLDGTTVNGYTF. The whole variable domain, filled in from reference TRBV5-1 and TRBJ1-2, reads KAGVTQTPRYLIKTRGQQVTLSCSPISGHRSVSWYQQTPGQGLQFLFEYFSETQRNKGNFPGRFSGRQFSNSRSEMNVSTLELGDSALYLCASSLDGTTVNGYTFGSGTRLTVV.

V is TRBV19 and J is TRBJ1-4; no clear D gene. The CDR3 runs 15 residues. The V end was cut by 6 bases, the J end by 10 bases, with 21 bases between. The germline V gene encodes CDR1 LNHDA and CDR2 SQIVND (reference sequence). The CDR3 sequence: CASRLNVVQSGKLFF. CDR3 coding DNA: TGTGCCAGTAGATTGAACGTAGTTCAAAGTGGAAAACTGTTTTTT.

Here the CDR3 reads CASSLTAGPQYF. In DNA form, the CDR3 reads TGTGCCAGCAGCCTAACAGCGGGCCCACAGTACTTC. The chain is built from TRBV7-2 and TRBJ2-5; possibly TRBD2 for D (6 bases). CDR3 size: 12 residues. Trimming removed 5 bases from V and 11 bases from J, with 15 bases in between. The germline V gene has CDR1 SGHTA and CDR2 FQGNSA.

The rearrangement uses TRBV18 and TRBJ1-1; no clear D. The V and J ends lost 2 bases and 5 bases respectively, with 18 bases between them. CDR1 and CDR2 (germline): KGHSH, LQKENI. This CDR3 has 16 residues. This CDR3 is CASSPWEVLTGTEAFF. The CDR3 nucleotides are TGTGCCAGCTCACCATGGGAGGTCCTGACGGGGACTGAAGCTTTCTTT.

This clone occurred a few times. The CDR3 reads CASSKQGPLYEQYF. DNA for the CDR3: TGTGCCAGCAGCAAACAGGGACCACTCTACGAGCAGTACTTC. The genes are TRBV4-2 and TRBJ2-7; the D gene is possibly TRBD1 (6 bases). The CDR3 contains 14 residues. The V end was cut by 5 bases, the J end by 3 bases, with 14 bases between. CDR1 and CDR2 (germline): LGHNA, YNFKEQ.

This chain connects TRBV6-5 to TRBJ1-5, with 8 nucleotides matching TRBD1. This CDR3 region has 13 residues. The V gene end was trimmed by 8 bases and the J gene end by 2 bases; junction bases not matched to a gene: 2. From germline, CDR1 is MNHEY and CDR2 SVGAGI. The CDR3 region has the DNA TGTGCCAGCCAGGGGGCTGGCAATCAGCCCCAGCATTTT. Protein product: CASQGAGNQPQHF.

The chain couples TRBV2 to TRBJ1-5; D is ambiguous. The CDR3 has 15 amino acids. Germline lookup yields CDR1 SNHLY and CDR2 FYNNEI. Trimming took off 0 bases at V and 9 bases at J, with 15 bases between the two ends. This CDR3 is CASSEAKITAWPQHF. The CDR3 DNA sequence: TGTGCCAGCAGTGAAGCCAAAATCACAGCTTGGCCCCAGCATTTT.

Only one count was recorded for this clone. This rearrangement joins TRBV19 to TRBJ2-3; 8 bases align to TRBD2. The J segment lost 12 bases and the V segment lost 3 bases, leaving 11 bases of the junction unmatched. This CDR3 comprises 14 residues. Germline values: CDR1 LNHDA, CDR2 SQIVND (reference sequence). The CDR3: CASSIRLATISQYF. The CDR3 coding sequence is TGTGCCAGTAGTATTCGACTAGCGACCATTTCCCAGTATTTT.

This clone has more than one count but fewer than ten. This chain uses TRBV2 with TRBJ2-7, with 8 nucleotides matching TRBD2. Per germline, CDR1 SNHLY and CDR2 FYNNEI. The V segment lost 2 bases and the J segment 4 bases; nucleotides outside the gene matches: 7. The CDR3 runs to 15 residues. CDR3 nucleotides: TGTGCCAGCAGTGAACAAGCGGGGGTGGTGTACGAGCAGTACTTC. This codes for CASSEQAGVVYEQYF.